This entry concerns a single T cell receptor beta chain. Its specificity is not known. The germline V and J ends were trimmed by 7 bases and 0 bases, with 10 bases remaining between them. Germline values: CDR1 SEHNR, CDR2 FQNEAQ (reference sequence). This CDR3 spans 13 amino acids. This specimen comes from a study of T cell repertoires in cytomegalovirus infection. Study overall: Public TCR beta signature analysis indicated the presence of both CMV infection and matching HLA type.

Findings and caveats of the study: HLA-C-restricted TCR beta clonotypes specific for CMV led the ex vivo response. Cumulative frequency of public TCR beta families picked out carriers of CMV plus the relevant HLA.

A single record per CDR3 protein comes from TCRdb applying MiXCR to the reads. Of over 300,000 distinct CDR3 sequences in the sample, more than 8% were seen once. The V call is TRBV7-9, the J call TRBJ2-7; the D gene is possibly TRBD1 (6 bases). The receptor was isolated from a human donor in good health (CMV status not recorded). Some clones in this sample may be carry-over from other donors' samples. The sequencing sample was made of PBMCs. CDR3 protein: CASTEDSSYEQYF. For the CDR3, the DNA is TGTGCCAGCACGGAGGACAGCTCCTACGAGCAGTACTTC. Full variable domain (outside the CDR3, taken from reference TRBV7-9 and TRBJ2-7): DTGVSQNPRHKITKRGQNVTFRCDPISEHNRLYWYRQTLGQGPEFLTYFQNEAQLEKSRLLSDRFSAERPKGSFSTLEIQRTEQGDSAMYLCASTEDSSYEQYFGPGTRLTVT.